This TCR beta chain was observed in a study of cytomegalovirus exposure and HLA in healthy donors. Study-level background: Among around 200 million T cells, an earlier analysis found 117 million unique TCR beta sequences.

PCR primers comprised 60 Vbeta and 13 Jbeta primers. Generated by immunoSEQ multiplex PCR, the TCRdb table keeps only in-frame clones and is missing some. There are about 170,000 clones in the sample; 76% occur only once, and less than 1% lies in the top ten. The table lists this clone with a few counts. What it recognizes is unknown. Study conclusions and caveats: Apart from CMV serostatus, no immune exposure information was available. A later look showed TCR association rates differing by HLA locus, highest for DRB1 and lowest for HLA-C.

The sequence was obtained from a female donor in good health and CMV-seronegative. The specimen sequenced was PBMCs.

The CDR3 coding sequence is TGTGCCAGCAGCTTACTCAGGGGCGAATCTAGTGAAGCTTTCTTT. Encoded protein: CASSLLRGESSEAFF. The chain links TRBV7-9 to TRBJ1-1; D is possibly TRBD1 (6 bases). Looked up from germline, CDR1 is SEHNR and CDR2 is FQNEAQ (reference sequence). V lost 2 bases and J 7 bases, leaving 17 bases between the germline ends. CDR3 length: 15 amino acids.